The 31 T cell receptor beta chains below were found in one sample sequenced in a study of cytomegalovirus exposure and HLA in healthy donors (dated by TCRdb to the late 2010s). Library generation was performed with the immunoSEQ multiplex PCR assay. For the multiplex PCR, a mixture combining 60 forward primers for TCR Vbeta segments and 13 reverse primers for TCR Jbeta segments was used. In TCRdb, the immuneACCESS table is reduced to in-frame sequences with V and J assigned. These tables do not hold every clone; where another copy was compared, an unresolved V gene accounts for under half, and the others remain unexplained. This sample has about 110,000 clones in its table, and about four fifths of those were observed once. The ten biggest clones cover around 4.8% of the sample. Source material: PBMCs. These receptors were obtained from a man aged 25 to 40 in good health and CMV-seropositive.

On this clone: Distinct nucleotide sequences in the sample also encode this CDR3. The CDR3 bases are TGCGCCAGCAGCCAGGATTGGCGGAGCTCCTATAATTCACCCCTCCACTTT. The encoded protein is CASSQDWRSSYNSPLHF. The chain joins TRBV4-3 to TRBJ1-6; no clear D. The CDR3 loop spans 17 amino acids. Germline CDR1 LGHNA, CDR2 YSLEER. V was clipped by 3 bases and J by 0 bases, with 12 bases between them.

In its sample, this clone was seen once. The CDR3 here is CASGFRTSGGTDTQYF. CDR3 nucleotides: TGTGCTAGTGGTTTTCGGACTAGCGGAGGCACAGATACGCAGTATTTT. The chain joins TRBV12-5 to TRBJ2-3; TRBD2 aligns across 10 bases. The V and J ends lost 3 bases and 1 base, in that order; junction bases with no gene match: 4. Germline lookup yields CDR1 LGHNT and CDR2 FRNRAP. The CDR3 spans 16 residues.

The chain employs TRBV19 and TRBJ1-5; D not resolved. Germline assignment: CDR1 LNHDA and CDR2 SQIVND (reference sequence). V was cut by 1 base and J by 6 bases, with 16 bases left in between. The CDR3 sequence is 16 residues long. The CDR3, as DNA: TGTGCCAGTAGTATAGGTCCCCGAGAGGTACGTCAGCCCCAGCATTTT. This translates into CASSIGPREVRQPQHF.

The V call is TRBV6-4, the J call TRBJ2-2, with 9 bases that match TRBD1. J lost 0 bases, V lost 6 bases, and 2 bases had no gene match. CDR1 MRHNA and CDR2 SNTAGT come from the germline V gene. CDR3 length: 15 residues. The CDR3 sequence: CASSRTGANTGELFF. The CDR3 DNA sequence: TGTGCCAGCAGCCGGACAGGGGCGAACACCGGGGAGCTGTTTTTT.

This clone turned up a few times. The same CDR3 arises from other DNA sequences in this sample as well. The rearrangement uses TRBV7-9 and TRBJ2-2, with D possibly matching TRBD2 (6 bases). The V and J ends lost 5 bases and 2 bases respectively, with 12 bases between them. This CDR3 region has 15 residues. Germline V lookup: CDR1 SEHNR, CDR2 FQNEAQ (reference sequence). The CDR3 is CASSPRDSNTGELFF. The CDR3, as DNA: TGTGCCAGCAGCCCTCGGGACTCCAACACCGGGGAGCTGTTTTTT.

This rearrangement joins TRBV5-6 to TRBJ1-2, with D possibly being TRBD1 (6 bases). In germline, CDR1 is SGHDT, CDR2 YYEEEE. The CDR3 totals 14 residues. The V and J ends lost 2 bases and 3 bases respectively, with 11 bases between them. The CDR3 DNA reads TGTGCCAGCAGCTTAGTCGGACAGCACTATGGCTACACCTTC. Protein sequence: CASSLVGQHYGYTF.

This clone was counted ten times or more. The V call is TRBV6-5, the J call TRBJ2-7; 11 bases fit TRBD2. Trimming took 0 bases from V and 2 from J; bases not matched to a gene: 0. Per the germline V gene, CDR1 is MNHEY and CDR2 is SVGAGI. This CDR3 contains 15 residues. The CDR3 DNA is TGTGCCAGCAGTTACTCTAGCGGGGGGGCCTACGAGCAGTACTTC. Translated: CASSYSSGGAYEQYF.

J is TRBJ1-3 and V is TRBV19; 8 positions agree with TRBD1. The CDR3 extends over 15 amino acids. Germline assignment: CDR1 LNHDA and CDR2 SQIVND (reference sequence). The V gene end was trimmed by 6 bases and the J gene end by 4 bases; junction bases not matched to a gene: 8. Here the CDR3 reads CASSQDRVSGNTIYF. DNA of the CDR3: TGTGCCAGTAGCCAGGACAGGGTGAGCGGAAACACCATATATTTT.

The gene calls are TRBV14 and TRBJ2-2; D is undetermined. This CDR3 has 16 residues. Germline CDR1 is SGHDN and CDR2 is FVKESK. Between the trimmed V and J ends, which lost 1 base and 1 base, there was a span of 10 bases. This CDR3 is CASSQVVTQNTGELFF. As DNA, the CDR3 is TGTGCCAGCAGCCAAGTAGTGACACAGAACACCGGGGAGCTGTTTTTT.

J is TRBJ2-3 and V is TRBV5-6; no reliable D call. The germline V gene encodes CDR1 SGHDT and CDR2 YYEEEE. The germline V and J ends were trimmed by 4 bases and 4 bases, with 10 bases remaining between them. This CDR3 has 13 residues. CDR3 DNA sequence: TGTGCCAGCAGCCTCCCTAGACCAGATACGCAGTATTTT. It translates to CASSLPRPDTQYF.

Details on this clone: The germline gene is not matched at one end of the junction; a read error may be the cause. The V and J genes are TRBV7-9 and TRBJ2-7; D is uncertain. This CDR3 is 13 amino acids long. CDR1 is SEHNR and CDR2 is FQNEAQ in the germline V gene (reference sequence). The CDR3 loop reads CSSSLDQVDEQYF. The CDR3 nucleotides read TGTTCCAGCAGCTTAGACCAGGTCGACGAGCAGTACTTC.

The V and J genes are TRBV28 and TRBJ1-2, with 7 nucleotides matching TRBD1. This CDR3 is 16 amino acids long. V lost 4 bases and J lost 3; bases outside the gene matches: 11. Germline values: CDR1 MDHEN, CDR2 SYDVKM. The CDR3 protein is CASSSVRARGDYGYTF. The CDR3 nucleotides are TGTGCCAGCAGTTCGGTGCGGGCCAGGGGGGACTATGGCTACACCTTC.

The V gene is TRBV9, the J gene TRBJ2-2; D remains unclear. Trimming left V 4 bases short and J 6 bases short, with 13 bases between. CDR3 length: 14 amino acids. Germline-derived CDR1 and CDR2 are SGDLS and YYNGEE. The CDR3 DNA follows: TGTGCCAGCAGCATTGTTACAGAGCCCGGGGAGCTGTTTTTT. It encodes CASSIVTEPGELFF.

The chain uses TRBV6-5 and TRBJ1-4, with a tentative D call TRBD1 (6 bases). Trimming took 6 bases from V and 6 from J, leaving 14 bases between them. The V gene's germline CDR1 is MNHEY and CDR2 SVGAGI. This CDR3 region has 14 residues. CDR3 protein: CASSVQGAHEKLFF. The CDR3 bases are TGTGCCAGCAGCGTACAGGGAGCCCATGAAAAACTGTTTTTT.

V and J are TRBV30 and TRBJ2-2; D is possibly TRBD2 (5 bases). Germline V CDR1 and CDR2: GTSNPN, SVGIG (reference sequence). This CDR3 contains 16 residues. Trimming cost V 3 bases and J 0 bases, with 14 bases left between them. The DNA of the CDR3 is TGTGCCTGGAGCTCGCTGGGGAGAGCGAACACCGGGGAGCTGTTTTTT. It yields the protein CAWSSLGRANTGELFF.

The V gene is TRBV5-4, the J gene TRBJ2-7, with D tentatively TRBD2 (5 bases). The V end lost 0 bases, the J end lost 7 bases, and 17 bases lay between the germline ends. The germline gives CDR1 SGHNT, CDR2 YYREEE (reference sequence). The CDR3 has 15 residues. The CDR3 region has the DNA TGTGCCAGCAGCTTGGCTCGGGATGTGCTGCGGGAGCAGTACTTC. This encodes CASSLARDVLREQYF.

The J gene is TRBJ1-3, the V gene TRBV5-5; TRBD1 might be the D (5 bases). From germline, CDR1 is SGHKS and CDR2 YYEKEE (reference sequence). The CDR3 length is 14 residues. Deletions cut 4 bases from V and 6 bases from J, with 14 bases between. The DNA of the CDR3 is TGTGCCAGCAGCCCCGAGGTGGGGCAAAACACCATATATTTT. This translates into CASSPEVGQNTIYF.

The V gene is TRBV5-1, the J gene TRBJ1-5, with D perhaps TRBD1 (6 bases). CDR3 length: 15 amino acids. Germline V gene sequence: CDR1 SGHRS, CDR2 YFSETQ. V dropped 4 bases and J dropped 0 bases, with 11 bases sitting between them. As DNA, the CDR3 is TGCGCCAGCAGCCTGACAGGATATAGCAATCAGCCCCAGCATTTT. It is translated as CASSLTGYSNQPQHF. The full variable domain, in which reference TRBV5-1 and TRBJ1-5 provide the parts outside the CDR3, is KAGVTQTPRYLIKTRGQQVTLSCSPISGHRSVSWYQQTPGQGLQFLFEYFSETQRNKGNFPGRFSGRQFSNSRSEMNVSTLELGDSALYLCASSLTGYSNQPQHFGDGTRLSIL.

This clone was observed many times. V gene TRBV10-1 combines with J gene TRBJ1-1, with D hard to call. The germline V gene has CDR1 WNHNN and CDR2 SYGVQD (reference sequence). CDR3 size: 15 residues. Trimming stripped 0 bases from V and 1 base from J, with 9 bases between. The CDR3 DNA follows: TGCGCCAGCAGTGAGTCAGCTTCAGGGAACACTGAAGCTTTCTTT. Protein sequence: CASSESASGNTEAFF.

This chain connects TRBV5-1 to TRBJ1-5, with a tentative D call TRBD1 (5 bases). Trimming cost V 5 bases and J 6 bases, with 15 bases left between them. There are 14 residues in the CDR3. CDR1 and CDR2 from the germline V gene are SGHRS and YFSETQ. The CDR3 sequence is CASSSGMGSQPQHF. The CDR3 bases are TGCGCCAGCAGTTCAGGGATGGGTAGTCAGCCCCAGCATTTT. The full variable domain, its missing parts supplied by reference TRBV5-1 and TRBJ1-5, is KAGVTQTPRYLIKTRGQQVTLSCSPISGHRSVSWYQQTPGQGLQFLFEYFSETQRNKGNFPGRFSGRQFSNSRSEMNVSTLELGDSALYLCASSSGMGSQPQHFGDGTRLSIL.

The rearrangement uses TRBV9 and TRBJ1-1; tentatively, D is TRBD1 (5 bases). V gave up 4 bases and J gave up 1 base, with 14 bases separating them. CDR1 is SGDLS, CDR2 YYNGEE, per germline. This CDR3 region has 15 residues. CDR3 in amino acids: CASSLRGTGNTEAFF. DNA for the CDR3: TGTGCCAGCAGCCTTCGGGGGACGGGGAACACTGAAGCTTTCTTT.

This clone has a count of ten or more. The genes are TRBV5-1 and TRBJ1-3; D uncertain. Germline V gene data show CDR1 as SGHRS and CDR2 as YFSETQ. Trimming took off 0 bases at V and 1 base at J, with 5 bases between the two ends. The CDR3 totals 14 residues. The CDR3 protein is CASSLEPSGNTIYF. CDR3 DNA sequence: TGCGCCAGCAGCTTGGAGCCGTCTGGAAACACCATATATTTT.

This chain links TRBV18 with TRBJ2-1; no firm D call. Trimming removed 3 bases from V and 3 bases from J, with 12 bases in between. The CDR3 loop spans 15 amino acids. Per the germline V gene, CDR1 is KGHSH and CDR2 is LQKENI. CDR3 DNA sequence: TGTGCCAGCTCACCTTCGAGCGCGGACTACAATGAGCAGTTCTTC. This gives the protein CASSPSSADYNEQFF. Drawing the rest from reference TRBV18 and TRBJ2-1, the complete variable domain is NAGVMQNPRHLVRRRGQEARLRCSPMKGHSHVYWYRQLPEEGLKFMVYLQKENIIDESGMPKERFSAEFPKEGPSILRIQQVVRGDSAAYFCASSPSSADYNEQFFGPGTRLTVL.

The V gene is TRBV4-3, the J gene TRBJ2-1, with D perhaps matching TRBD1 (6 bases). Germline lookup yields CDR1 LGHNA and CDR2 YSLEER. V shed 1 base and J shed 3 bases, with 19 bases lying between them. The CDR3 covers 18 residues. Here the CDR3 reads CASSQGGPGTYHYNEQFF. The DNA for the CDR3 is TGCGCCAGCAGCCAAGGGGGGCCGGGAACTTACCACTACAATGAGCAGTTCTTC.

This clone has only one observation. V is TRBV7-2 and J is TRBJ2-3, with 8 bases identical to TRBD2. This CDR3 spans 16 amino acids. CDR1 and CDR2 from the germline V gene are SGHTA and FQGNSA. Germline trimming cut 3 bases from V and 4 bases from J; bases unmatched to any gene: 9. The CDR3 loop reads CASSFVRGVGADTQYF. DNA of the CDR3: TGTGCCAGCAGCTTTGTGCGGGGGGTTGGAGCAGATACGCAGTATTTT.

The chain combines TRBV28 with TRBJ2-3; TRBD1 aligns across 9 bases. The germline V gene has CDR1 MDHEN and CDR2 SYDVKM. The CDR3 runs to 17 residues. The V and J ends lost 8 bases and 5 bases, in that order; junction bases with no gene match: 17. CDR3 amino acids: CASFPRDRDYRGDTQYF. For the CDR3, the DNA is TGTGCCAGCTTCCCCCGGGACAGGGATTACCGTGGAGATACGCAGTATTTT.

This chain joins TRBV7-9 and TRBJ1-1; D is unresolved. Deletions cut 2 bases from V and 4 bases from J, with 8 bases between. The CDR3 has 13 amino acids. Germline V gene sequence: CDR1 SEHNR, CDR2 FQNEAQ (reference sequence). The CDR3 nucleotides read TGTGCCAGCAGCTTAAACTCTCCCACTGAAGCTTTCTTT. The encoded protein is CASSLNSPTEAFF. Combining the CDR3 with reference TRBV7-9 and TRBJ1-1 gives the whole variable domain DTGVSQNPRHKITKRGQNVTFRCDPISEHNRLYWYRQTLGQGPEFLTYFQNEAQLEKSRLLSDRFSAERPKGSFSTLEIQRTEQGDSAMYLCASSLNSPTEAFFGQGTRLTVV.

This clone was picked up a small number of times. The gene calls are TRBV6-1 and TRBJ2-2; the match to TRBD1 covers 7 bases. Trimming removed 4 bases from V and 5 bases from J; junction bases left unmatched: 7. The CDR3 runs 15 residues. CDR1 MNHNS and CDR2 SASEGT come from the germline V gene. The CDR3 DNA sequence: TGTGCCAGCAGTGCCCGACAGGGTCGGACCGGGGAGCTGTTTTTT. Amino acids: CASSARQGRTGELFF.

The chain uses TRBV4-1 and TRBJ1-4; 7 nucleotides align to TRBD1. Per germline, CDR1 MGHRA and CDR2 YSYEKL. This CDR3 has 14 amino acids. V was pared by 4 bases and J by 4 bases, with 3 bases of the junction left unmatched. The CDR3 DNA reads TGCGCCAGCAGCCGGGACAGCCTTAATGAAAAACTGTTTTTT. Translation gives CASSRDSLNEKLFF.

V is TRBV5-1 and J is TRBJ1-3, with 7 positions matching TRBD1. From germline, CDR1 is SGHRS and CDR2 YFSETQ. The ends lost 0 bases at V and 7 bases at J; junction bases unmatched: 1. The CDR3 has 13 residues. The CDR3: CASSLEQGNTIYF. In nucleotides, the CDR3 is TGCGCCAGCAGCTTGGAACAGGGGAACACCATATATTTT.

The rearrangement joins TRBV19 to TRBJ2-7; 9 positions agree with TRBD1. Germline values: CDR1 LNHDA, CDR2 SQIVND (reference sequence). J gave up 4 bases and V 5 bases, and 6 bases lay outside the gene matches. CDR3 length: 14 amino acids. The CDR3 sequence is CASSPGQGLYEQYF. The CDR3 DNA reads TGTGCCAGTAGTCCGGGACAGGGATTATACGAGCAGTACTTC. Using reference TRBV19 and TRBJ2-7 for the parts outside the CDR3, the full variable domain is DGGITQSPKYLFRKEGQNVTLSCEQNLNHDAMYWYRQDPGQGLRLIYYSQIVNDFQKGDIAEGYSVSREKKESFPLTVTSAQKNPTAFYLCASSPGQGLYEQYFGPGTRLTVT.